This T cell receptor (beta chain) came from a study of blood T cell repertoires in COVID-19. The overall study: Material from acute and convalescent COVID-19 was sourced from the United States, Italy and Spain. The analysed material was cDNA or gDNA that came from T cells, B-cell-depleted T cells, or PBMCs.

Authors' data handling: Researchers report that nucleated cell counts were estimated from reference gene primer amplification. TCRdb's copy holds only in-frame clones and misses some; the assay was immunoSEQ multiplex PCR. That table furnishes V, J and clone size, whereas the DNA furnished D and trimming. The sample records some 70,000 clones, over 70% being singletons. CDR3 length: 17 residues. The germline V gene encodes CDR1 MGHRA and CDR2 YSYEKL. V gave up 2 bases and J gave up 7 bases; unmatched junction bases: 13. Sequenced input: peripheral blood. The sequence came from a man aged 60 to 75 with acute or convalescent COVID-19. The chain carries TRBV4-1 and TRBJ2-1; TRBD1 matches at 8 bases. The CDR3 region has the DNA TGCGCCAGCAGCCAAAACCCCACAGGGGGTATCGAGAATGAGCAGTTCTTC. Translating it yields CASSQNPTGGIENEQFF.